Each of the 15 T cell receptor beta chains below was sequenced from the same sample in a study of blood T cell repertoires in COVID-19. Assay used: immunoSEQ multiplex PCR; TCRdb lists only in-frame clones, some missing. The sample records about 83,000 clones, more than 75% being singletons. The material sequenced was peripheral blood. The receptors shown here come from an older man with active or convalescent COVID-19.

This chain joins TRBV7-8 and TRBJ1-2; D gene ambiguous. Germline V gene lookup returns CDR1 SGHVS and CDR2 FQNEAQ. CDR3 length: 16 residues. V gave up 5 bases and J gave up 4 bases, with 20 bases separating them. CDR3: CASSALRGGQGYGYTF. For the CDR3, the DNA is TGTGCCAGCAGCGCTCTGAGAGGAGGGCAAGGCTATGGCTACACCTTC. Drawing the rest from reference TRBV7-8 and TRBJ1-2, the complete variable domain is GAGVSQSPRYKVAKRGQDVALRCDPISGHVSLFWYQQALGQGPEFLTYFQNEAQLDKSGLPSDRFFAERPEGSVSTLKIQRTQQEDSAVYLCASSALRGGQGYGYTFGSGTRLTVV.

The V and J genes are TRBV29-1 and TRBJ1-1; 9 positions match TRBD1. The V gene end was trimmed by 5 bases and the J gene end by 5 bases; junction bases not matched to a gene: 9. This CDR3 is built from 14 residues. CDR1 SQVTM and CDR2 ANQGSEA come from the germline V gene. In DNA, the CDR3 is TGCAGCGTTCTCCGACAGGGGGTATGGACTGAAGCTTTCTTT. It specifies CSVLRQGVWTEAFF.

The rearrangement uses TRBV6-5 and TRBJ1-6, with D perhaps matching TRBD1 (5 bases). The V gene's germline CDR1 is MNHEY and CDR2 SVGAGI. Trimming stripped 2 bases from V and 2 bases from J, with 7 bases between. The CDR3 contains 15 residues. The CDR3 reads CASSYRGTYNSPLHF. The CDR3 DNA follows: TGTGCCAGCAGTTACAGGGGCACCTATAATTCACCCCTCCACTTT.

This clone was seen just once. The chain couples TRBV7-6 to TRBJ2-1; 9 bases are shared with TRBD1. The CDR3 consists of 15 residues. Trimming removed 6 bases from V and 8 bases from J; junction bases left unmatched: 11. The germline CDR1 and CDR2 sequences are SGHVS and FNYEAQ. CDR3 residues: CASRAGTGGSYEQFF. CDR3 nucleotides: TGTGCCAGCAGGGCCGGAACAGGGGGCTCGTATGAGCAGTTCTTC. Drawing the rest from reference TRBV7-6 and TRBJ2-1, the complete variable domain is GAGVSQSPRYKVTKRGQDVALRCDPISGHVSLYWYRQALGQGPEFLTYFNYEAQQDKSGLPNDRFSAERPEGSISTLTIQRTEQRDSAMYRCASRAGTGGSYEQFFGPGTRLTVL.

The genes are TRBV30 and TRBJ1-2; TRBD1 is a possible D gene (6 bases). The V and J ends lost 3 bases and 4 bases respectively, with 12 bases between them. The CDR3 sequence is 13 residues long. CDR1 is GTSNPN and CDR2 is SVGIG in the germline V gene (reference sequence). CDR3 sequence: CAWRAQGSYGYTF. CDR3 bases: TGTGCCTGGAGGGCCCAGGGGTCCTATGGCTACACCTTC.

J is TRBJ2-5 and V is TRBV5-1, with TRBD2 matching over 14 bases. Germline V gene lookup returns CDR1 SGHRS and CDR2 YFSETQ. The CDR3 loop spans 16 amino acids. Trimming cost V 5 bases and J 5 bases; bases outside gene matches: 8. The CDR3 protein is CASSRGGTSGSETQYF. The CDR3 region has the DNA TGCGCCAGCAGTCGTGGAGGGACTAGCGGGAGTGAGACCCAGTACTTC.

This chain joins TRBV6-1 and TRBJ2-1, with 13 bases matching TRBD2. Germline loops: CDR1 MNHNS, CDR2 SASEGT. V was pared by 4 bases and J by 7 bases, with 7 bases of the junction left unmatched. The CDR3 is made up of 16 amino acids. The CDR3 DNA sequence: TGTGCCAGCAGTGGGCCGGGACTAGCGGGACTTAATGAGCAGTTCTTC. Amino acids: CASSGPGLAGLNEQFF.

The chain's CDR3 is CSVEEEQGVLYGYTF. CDR3 nucleotide sequence: TGCAGCGTTGAAGAGGAACAGGGAGTCCTCTATGGCTACACCTTC. The chain combines TRBV29-1 with TRBJ1-2, with D perhaps TRBD1 (6 bases). The CDR3 loop spans 15 amino acids. V gave up 0 bases and J gave up 4 bases, with 15 bases separating them. Germline assignment: CDR1 SQVTM and CDR2 ANQGSEA.

V and J are TRBV7-2 and TRBJ2-3; the match to TRBD1 covers 7 bases. The V and J ends lost 5 bases and 4 bases, in that order; junction bases with no gene match: 9. This CDR3 has 15 residues. Germline V gene sequence: CDR1 SGHTA, CDR2 FQGNSA. This CDR3 is CASSPRGQSPDTQYF. As DNA, the CDR3 is TGTGCCAGCAGCCCACGGGGACAGAGTCCAGATACGCAGTATTTT.

The J gene is TRBJ1-5, the V gene TRBV6-5; unclear D gene. The length of the CDR3 is 13 residues. CDR1 and CDR2 (germline): MNHEY, SVGAGI. V was cut by 2 bases and J by 4 bases, with 6 bases left in between. The CDR3 DNA follows: TGTGCCAGCAGTTACAACGGGAATCAGCCCCAGCATTTT. Its translation is CASSYNGNQPQHF.

In nucleotides, the CDR3 is TGCGCCAGCAGTGAGTCGTGGGGACTAGCGGGGGCCACCGGGGAGCTGTTTTTT. It specifies CASSESWGLAGATGELFF. This chain connects TRBV10-1 to TRBJ2-2; TRBD2 agrees at 14 bases. The CDR3 contains 18 residues. Germline values: CDR1 WNHNN, CDR2 SYGVQD (reference sequence). After removal of 0 bases from V and 4 bases from J, the junction contained 4 bases not matched to a gene.

This clone was picked up one time. This chain connects TRBV5-1 to TRBJ2-1; 13 bases align to TRBD2. The germline V gene has CDR1 SGHRS and CDR2 YFSETQ. V was pared by 4 bases and J by 8 bases, with 6 bases of the junction left unmatched. CDR3 length: 15 amino acids. In DNA form, the CDR3 reads TGCGCCAGCAGCAATGGGACTAGCGGGATTCATGAGCAGTTCTTC. Protein sequence: CASSNGTSGIHEQFF.

This clone showed up just a few times. J is TRBJ2-5 and V is TRBV7-9; no clear D gene. V shed 3 bases and J shed 4 bases, with 3 bases lying between them. Germline V lookup: CDR1 SEHNR, CDR2 FQNEAQ (reference sequence). The CDR3 is 11 amino acids. The CDR3 DNA is TGTGCCAGCAGCTTCGGAGAGACCCAGTACTTC. It translates to CASSFGETQYF.

This chain joins TRBV5-4 and TRBJ2-6; 9 bases align to TRBD1. V lost 9 bases to trimming and J lost 4 bases; unmatched junction nucleotides: 8. CDR3 length: 15 amino acids. Germline CDR1 and CDR2: SGHNT and YYREEE (reference sequence). In DNA, the CDR3 is TGTGCCACAACGGGACAGGGAAGAGGGGCCAACGTCCTGACTTTC. Encoded protein: CATTGQGRGANVLTF.

The chain links TRBV19 to TRBJ1-6, with D unclear. The CDR3 loop spans 12 amino acids. Germline-derived CDR1 and CDR2 are LNHDA and SQIVND (reference sequence). The V end was cut by 3 bases, the J end by 8 bases, with 5 bases between. The CDR3 region is CASSMAHSPLHF. The DNA of the CDR3 is TGTGCCAGTAGTATGGCCCATTCACCCCTCCACTTT.